Shown below are 10 T cell receptor beta chains from a single sample sequenced in a study of molecular identifiers for immune sequencing clone quantification. Each CDR3 protein is one row after TCRdb ran MiXCR on the PCR reads. Here the sample spans about 510,000 distinct CDR3 sequences, around 23% being singletons. Sequencing input: naive CD8+ T cells from blood, with Jurkat cell RNA spiked in. Subset: FACS-sorted CD8+CD4-CCR7+CD45RA+ naive T cells. These receptors originate from a human donor in good health. Some libraries in this study had Jurkat cell RNA spiked in.

On this clonotype: A much more abundant neighbour one base away suggests this may be a read error. V and J are TRBV6-2 or TRBV6-3 and TRBJ2-3; the D is unclear. The CDR3 is 12 amino acids. Germline CDR1 is MNHEY and CDR2 is SVGEGT. Trimming left V 8 bases short and J 3 bases short, with 9 bases between. DNA of the CDR3: TGTGCCAGCGCCCGAGCGACAGATACGCAGTATTTT. This encodes CASARATDTQYF.

A word on this clonotype: This may be a read error: a much more frequent sequence differs by one nucleotide. Because it lacks the conserved phenylalanine or tryptophan at the end, this CDR3 is likely a read error. The chain joins TRBV7-8 to TRBJ2-3, with 10 bases that match TRBD2. Germline V lookup: CDR1 SGHVS, CDR2 FQNEAQ. V shed 11 bases, J shed 1 base, and the junction held 15 bases outside the gene matches. This CDR3 region has 17 residues. For the CDR3, the DNA is TGTGCCTCGTTCCGACTAGCGGGTTCTCTTGGCACAGATACGCAGTATTCT. This translates into CASFRLAGSLGTDTQYS.

V is TRBV6-6 and J is TRBJ2-6; D is possibly TRBD1 or TRBD2 (5 bases each). The CDR3 runs 16 residues. Trimming cost V 10 bases and J 0 bases, with 16 bases left between them. Germline values: CDR1 MNHNY, CDR2 SVGAGI (reference sequence). The CDR3 loop reads CATRRDAYSGANVLTF. DNA for the CDR3: TGTGCCACCAGACGGGACGCTTACTCTGGGGCCAACGTCCTGACTTTC.

Worth noting for this clonotype: The germline gene is not matched at one end of the junction; a read error may be the cause. The rearrangement joins TRBV2 to TRBJ2-3, with unresolved D. CDR1 is SNHLY and CDR2 is FYNNEI in the germline V gene. The CDR3 has 14 amino acids. The CDR3 bases are TGTACCAGCAGTGAATTGTCCACCGGCGATACGCAGTATTTT. Protein: CTSSELSTGDTQYF. The full variable domain, its missing parts supplied by reference TRBV2 and TRBJ2-3, is EPEVTQTPSHQVTQMGQEVILRCVPISNHLYFYWYRQILGQKVEFLVSFYNNEISEKSEIFDDQFSVERPDGSNFTLKIRSTKLEDSAMYFCTSSELSTGDTQYFGPGTRLTVL.

This clonotype turned up a few times. The chain recombines TRBV7-9 with TRBJ2-2; 7 nucleotides line up with TRBD1. The CDR3 extends over 16 amino acids. The V gene end was trimmed by 5 bases and the J gene end by 3 bases; junction bases not matched to a gene: 9. Germline loops: CDR1 SEHNR, CDR2 FQNEAQ (reference sequence). The CDR3 loop is CASSTRQGADTGELFF. The DNA for the CDR3 is TGTGCCAGCAGCACCCGACAGGGAGCGGACACCGGGGAGCTGTTTTTT.

Points on this clonotype: No conserved phenylalanine or tryptophan ends this CDR3, so it is likely a read error. The rearrangement links TRBV4-3 to TRBJ2-7; 7 bases are a match to TRBD1. Trimming removed 8 bases from V and 3 bases from J; junction bases left unmatched: 10. CDR3 size: 14 residues. Germline-derived CDR1 and CDR2 are LGHNA and YSLEER. The CDR3 loop reads CASGLGTDLYEQYL. CDR3 sequence (DNA): TGCGCCAGCGGCCTCGGGACAGATCTCTACGAGCAGTACCTC.

About this clonotype: The junction does not match germline at one end; this may be a read error. The chain uses TRBV20-1 and TRBJ2-7, with D perhaps given as TRBD1 or TRBD2 (6 bases each). The CDR3 is made up of 16 amino acids. CDR1 is DFQATT, CDR2 SNEGSKA, per germline (reference sequence). Written as DNA, the CDR3 is TGCTGTGCTAGCGCTTACAAAGGACAGCGAACCTACGAGCAGTACTTC. Protein sequence: CCASAYKGQRTYEQYF.

Note on this clonotype: At one boundary the junction diverges from the germline segment, which might be a read error. The V gene is TRBV6-1, the J gene TRBJ2-5; TRBD1 might be the D (5 bases). The CDR3 extends over 14 amino acids. CDR1 is MNHNS and CDR2 is SASEGT in the germline V gene. The CDR3 DNA reads as TGTGCCAGCAGTGACCAGGGCTGGCAAGAGCCCCAGTACTTC. Protein: CASSDQGWQEPQYF.

For this clonotype: At one end the junction does not follow the germline gene, possibly because of a read error. The genes are TRBV19 and TRBJ2-7, with D hard to call. This CDR3 has 13 amino acids. The germline gives CDR1 LNHDA, CDR2 SQIVND (reference sequence). CDR3 nucleotides: TGTGCCGGTAGTATAGCCGTGGACTACGAGCAGTACTTC. Translating it yields CAGSIAVDYEQYF.

This rearrangement joins TRBV4-3 to TRBJ1-4, with 7 bases identical to TRBD1. The CDR3 spans 15 residues. V was pared by 1 base and J by 5 bases, with 4 bases of the junction left unmatched. Germline V gene sequence: CDR1 LGHNA, CDR2 YSLEER. The CDR3 reads CASSQATGKNEKLFF. The CDR3 coding sequence is TGCGCCAGCAGCCAAGCGACAGGGAAGAATGAAAAACTGTTTTTT.